This is a list of T cell receptor beta chains from one sample in a study of T cells in localized non-small cell lung cancer. Sequenced by immunoSEQ multiplex PCR; TCRdb stores in-frame clones only, minus some. In the table there are about 2,500 clones, less than 30% of which are singletons. Here the sequenced sample was normal lung tissue next to the tumor, taken before any cancer treatment. These receptors all stem from a man aged 40-75 years with stage II squamous cell lung carcinoma. The CDR3 runs from the conserved cysteine through the conserved F or W. D genes are given only for firm matches. Clone size is stated in some rows and not others, as once, few, many or a class when expanded.

d_call j_call clone_size v_call cdr3_aa cdr3_nt
. TRBJ2-3 . TRBV6-8 CAIRRGTDTQYF TGTGCCATCAGGAGGGGGACAGATACGCAGTATTTT
. TRBJ2-1 . TRBV9 CASSERAGSSYNEQFF TGTGCCAGCAGTGAAAGGGCGGGAAGTTCCTACAATGAGCAGTTCTTC
. TRBJ2-6 . TRBV5-1 CASSLAGGIGANVLTF TGCGCCAGCAGCTTGGCTGGGGGAATTGGGGCCAACGTCCTGACTTTC
TRBD1 TRBJ2-3 . TRBV6-8 CAISPGTGEFGTQYF TGTGCCATCAGTCCCGGGACAGGGGAGTTTGGTACGCAGTATTTT
. TRBJ2-3 . TRBV28 CASSRELTDTQYF TGTGCCAGCAGCCGCGAACTCACAGATACGCAGTATTTT
. TRBJ1-2 . TRBV19 CASSIAGNGYTF TGTGCCAGTAGTATCGCTGGGAATGGCTACACCTTC
. TRBJ1-1 medium-sized TRBV4-1 CASSQVLSTEAFF TGCGCCAGCAGCCAAGTTCTTTCCACTGAAGCTTTCTTT
. TRBJ2-7 few TRBV10-2 CASSEHIPPYEQYF TGCGCCAGCAGTGAGCACATACCGCCCTACGAGCAGTACTTC
. TRBJ1-5 . TRBV10-2 CASSESSAYSNQPQHF TGCGCCAGCAGTGAGTCGTCAGCATATAGCAATCAGCCCCAGCATTTT
TRBD2 TRBJ2-3 few TRBV6-8 CASSTAGGYTDTQYF TGTGCCAGCAGTACAGCGGGGGGCTACACAGATACGCAGTATTTT
TRBD1 TRBJ2-7 few TRBV25-1 CASKGQAYEQYF TGTGCCAGCAAGGGACAGGCCTACGAGCAGTACTTC
. TRBJ1-1 few TRBV6-8 CASTAWEGTEAFF TGTGCCAGCACCGCATGGGAGGGCACTGAAGCTTTCTTT
. TRBJ2-7 medium-sized TRBV11-3 CASSQGALASNEQYF TGTGCCAGCAGCCAAGGGGCGCTAGCTTCCAACGAGCAGTACTTC
TRBD2 TRBJ2-7 . TRBV28 CASKKGAASGRGSYEQYF TGTGCCAGCAAAAAGGGGGCAGCCAGCGGGAGGGGCTCCTACGAGCAGTACTTC
. TRBJ1-4 few TRBV9 CASSDRAASNEKLFF TGTGCCAGCAGTGACCGGGCAGCCTCTAATGAAAAACTGTTTTTT
TRBD1 TRBJ1-1 few TRBV11-3 CASSLDFTGGAEAFF TGTGCCAGCAGCTTGGATTTTACAGGGGGGGCTGAAGCTTTCTTT
. TRBJ2-7 . TRBV11-3 CASSLGASSSYEQYF TGTGCCAGCAGCTTAGGGGCCTCTAGCTCCTACGAGCAGTACTTC
. TRBJ2-5 . TRBV11-3 CASSLVDRLQETQYF TGTGCCAGCAGCTTAGTCGACAGGCTACAAGAGACCCAGTACTTC
. TRBJ1-2 . TRBV14 CASSQDRQGSSGYTF TGTGCCAGCAGCCAAGATCGTCAGGGCTCCAGTGGCTACACCTTC
. TRBJ2-5 medium-sized TRBV6-8 CASSYLGLQETQYF TGTGCCAGCAGTTACCTGGGACTGCAAGAGACCCAGTACTTC
TRBD2 TRBJ2-1 medium-sized TRBV11-3 CASRPSGGSYNEQFF TGTGCCAGCCGGCCAAGCGGGGGGTCGTACAATGAGCAGTTCTTC
. TRBJ1-1 few TRBV11-3 CASSPTGLITEAFF TGTGCCAGCAGCCCAACAGGGTTGATCACTGAAGCTTTCTTT
. TRBJ2-5 . TRBV6-8 CASSREQGLIRETQYF TGTGCCAGCAGCCGAGAACAGGGATTAATCCGAGAGACCCAGTACTTC
. TRBJ1-6 . TRBV6-8 CASSPLPWTDNSPLHF TGTGCCAGCAGTCCACTTCCATGGACAGATAATTCACCCCTCCACTTT
. TRBJ1-4 few TRBV28 CASSSGGATNEKLFF TGTGCCAGCAGTTCCGGAGGCGCAACTAATGAAAAACTGTTTTTT
. TRBJ1-2 few TRBV9 CASSVEGRVFDGYTF TGTGCCAGCAGCGTAGAGGGAAGGGTTTTCGATGGCTACACCTTC
. TRBJ1-6 medium-sized TRBV11-3 CASSEDGQASPLHF TGTGCCAGCAGCGAGGATGGGCAGGCTTCACCCCTCCACTTT
. TRBJ2-5 . TRBV11-3 CASSAIGWYQETQYF TGTGCCAGCAGCGCCATTGGCTGGTACCAAGAGACCCAGTACTTC
. TRBJ1-2 . TRBV30 CAWSAGSYGYTF TGTGCCTGGAGTGCCGGGAGCTATGGCTACACCTTC
. TRBJ1-5 few TRBV19 CASSRDLNQPQHF TGTGCCAGTAGTCGGGACCTCAATCAGCCCCAGCATTTT
. TRBJ1-3 . TRBV9 CASSRRSGNTIYF TGTGCCAGCAGTAGAAGGAGCGGAAACACCATATATTTT
. TRBJ2-7 . TRBV5-1 CASSLGSGISYEQYF TGCGCCAGCAGCTTGGGCTCGGGTATTTCCTACGAGCAGTACTTC
TRBD2 TRBJ2-3 few TRBV6-8 CASSYRLAGGTDTQYF TGTGCCAGCAGCTACCGACTAGCGGGGGGCACAGATACGCAGTATTTT
TRBD1 TRBJ2-1 . TRBV19 CASSFGDRGLNEQFF TGTGCCAGTAGTTTTGGGGACAGGGGTTTGAATGAGCAGTTCTTC
. TRBJ2-7 few TRBV6-8 CASSYSIHQGHEQYF TGTGCCAGCAGTTACTCGATCCACCAGGGCCACGAGCAGTACTTC
TRBD2 TRBJ2-1 . TRBV6-8 CASSRTSGGAGNEQFF TGTGCCAGCAGTAGAACTAGCGGGGGGGCCGGGAATGAGCAGTTCTTC
TRBD1 TRBJ1-5 . TRBV19 CASSIGQGRDSNQPQHF TGTGCCAGTAGCATCGGACAGGGGAGGGATAGCAATCAGCCCCAGCATTTT
TRBD1 TRBJ1-5 . TRBV19 CASTRGGLGSQPQHF TGTGCCAGTACCAGGGGGGGACTGGGTAGTCAGCCCCAGCATTTT
. TRBJ2-1 . TRBV1 CASSQDEGLAQFF TGCGCCAGCAGCCAAGATGAGGGCCTAGCCCAGTTCTTC
TRBD1 TRBJ2-7 . TRBV28 CASSPWGDRGQGEQYF TGTGCCAGCAGCCCCTGGGGGGACAGGGGGCAAGGCGAGCAGTACTTC
TRBD2 TRBJ2-3 . TRBV6-8 CASRLAGGSTDTQYF TGTGCCAGCAGACTAGCGGGGGGAAGCACAGATACGCAGTATTTT
. TRBJ2-1 few TRBV9 CASSVDPGNEQFF TGTGCCAGCAGCGTAGATCCAGGGAATGAGCAGTTCTTC
TRBD1 TRBJ2-1 . TRBV18 CASSDRASYNEQFF TGTGCCAGCTCGGACAGGGCCTCCTACAATGAGCAGTTCTTC
. TRBJ1-6 . TRBV11-3 CASSPDRFDSPLHF TGTGCCAGCAGCCCCGACAGGTTCGATTCACCCCTCCACTTT
. TRBJ1-3 few TRBV6-8 CASSYSMGDSGNTIYF TGTGCCAGCAGTTACTCGATGGGAGACTCTGGAAACACCATATATTTT
. TRBJ2-7 few TRBV6-8 CASSPSGVRPYEQYF TGTGCCAGCAGCCCTTCGGGCGTTCGGCCCTACGAGCAGTACTTC
. TRBJ2-2 few TRBV14 CASSQGTYTGELFF TGTGCCAGCAGCCAAGGGACCTACACCGGGGAGCTGTTTTTT
. TRBJ2-1 . TRBV9 CASSPTSPPGEQFF TGTGCCAGCAGCCCGACTTCTCCCCCGGGTGAGCAGTTCTTC
TRBD1 TRBJ2-5 . TRBV28 CASKTGGRETQYF TGTGCCAGCAAAACAGGGGGTCGGGAGACCCAGTACTTC
. TRBJ2-7 medium-sized TRBV6-8 CASSYGFVFEQYF TGTGCCAGCAGTTACGGGTTTGTGTTTGAGCAGTACTTC
. TRBJ2-5 . TRBV6-8 CASSYSITDVQETQYF TGTGCCAGCAGTTACTCGATAACAGACGTCCAAGAGACCCAGTACTTC
. TRBJ2-7 medium-sized TRBV11-3 CASSLRSGTYEQYF TGTGCCAGCAGCTTGCGGTCGGGGACCTACGAGCAGTACTTC
. TRBJ1-2 . TRBV28 CATSDTLGGYTF TGTGCCACCTCGGACACCCTCGGGGGCTACACCTTC
. TRBJ2-2 . TRBV19 CASSPQTGELFF TGTGCCAGTAGTCCGCAGACCGGGGAGCTGTTTTTT
TRBD2 TRBJ2-1 few TRBV2 CASTGASGSGEQFF TGTGCCAGTACTGGGGCTAGCGGGAGCGGGGAGCAGTTCTTC
. TRBJ2-1 . TRBV7-6 CASSQEREPFTDREQFF TGTGCCAGCAGCCAAGAAAGGGAACCATTTACCGACCGTGAGCAGTTCTTC
. TRBJ2-3 . TRBV30 CAWTPGLRKDTQYF TGTGCCTGGACCCCGGGACTGCGCAAAGATACGCAGTATTTT
TRBD1 TRBJ1-1 few TRBV6-8 CASRTEGTGQNTEAFF TGTGCCAGCAGAACGGAGGGGACAGGCCAGAACACTGAAGCTTTCTTT
TRBD2 TRBJ2-7 . TRBV15 CATSFSSGSSYEQYF TGTGCCACCAGCTTTTCTAGCGGAAGCTCCTACGAGCAGTACTTC
. TRBJ1-2 few TRBV19 CASSIQGFHGYTF TGTGCCAGTAGTATTCAGGGTTTTCATGGCTACACCTTC